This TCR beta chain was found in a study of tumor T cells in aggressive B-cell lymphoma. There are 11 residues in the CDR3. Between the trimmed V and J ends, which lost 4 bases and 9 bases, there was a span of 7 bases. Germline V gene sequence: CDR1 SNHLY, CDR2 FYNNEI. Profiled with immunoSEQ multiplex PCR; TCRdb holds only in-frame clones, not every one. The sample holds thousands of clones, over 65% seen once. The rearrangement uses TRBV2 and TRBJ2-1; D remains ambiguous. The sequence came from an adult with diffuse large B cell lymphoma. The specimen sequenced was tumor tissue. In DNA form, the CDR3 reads TGTGCCAGCAGTGCGTCCGGTGAGCAGTTCTTC. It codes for CASSASGEQFF.